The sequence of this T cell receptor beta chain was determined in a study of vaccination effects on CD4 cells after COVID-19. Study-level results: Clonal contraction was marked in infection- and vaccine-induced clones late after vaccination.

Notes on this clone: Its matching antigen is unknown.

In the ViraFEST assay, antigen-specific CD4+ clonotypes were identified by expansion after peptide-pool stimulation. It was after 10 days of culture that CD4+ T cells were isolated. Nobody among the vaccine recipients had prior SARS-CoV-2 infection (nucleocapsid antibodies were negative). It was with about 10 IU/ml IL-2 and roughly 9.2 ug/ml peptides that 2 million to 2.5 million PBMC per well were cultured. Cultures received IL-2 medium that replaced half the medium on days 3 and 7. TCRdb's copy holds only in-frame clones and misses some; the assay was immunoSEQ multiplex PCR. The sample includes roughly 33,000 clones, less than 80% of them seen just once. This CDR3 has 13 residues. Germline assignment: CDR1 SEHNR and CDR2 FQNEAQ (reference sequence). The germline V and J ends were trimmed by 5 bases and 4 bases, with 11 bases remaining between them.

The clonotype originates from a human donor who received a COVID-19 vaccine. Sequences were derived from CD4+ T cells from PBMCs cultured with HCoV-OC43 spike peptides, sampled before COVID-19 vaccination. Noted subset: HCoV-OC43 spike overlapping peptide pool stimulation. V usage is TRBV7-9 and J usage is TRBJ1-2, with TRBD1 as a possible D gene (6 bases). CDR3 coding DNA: TGTGCCAGCAGCCGGGACACCCTCTATGGCTACACCTTC. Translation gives CASSRDTLYGYTF. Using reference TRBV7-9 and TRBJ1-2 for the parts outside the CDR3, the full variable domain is DTGVSQNPRHKITKRGQNVTFRCDPISEHNRLYWYRQTLGQGPEFLTYFQNEAQLEKSRLLSDRFSAERPKGSFSTLEIQRTEQGDSAMYLCASSRDTLYGYTFGSGTRLTVV.